This TCR beta chain emerged from a study of blood T cell repertoires in COVID-19. About the research overall: Acute and convalescent COVID-19 samples came from the United States, Italy and Spain.

TCRdb keeps only in-frame clones here, not all; method: immunoSEQ multiplex PCR. Of some 83,000 clones in the sample, roughly 84% are singletons; the top ten hold approximately 3.3%. The sequenced material came from peripheral blood. The origin of this receptor is a man aged 45-65 years with acute or convalescent COVID-19.

CDR3 DNA sequence: TGTGCCAGCAGCCCAGGACAGGGCCGCAATCAGCCCCAGCATTTT. Amino acids: CASSPGQGRNQPQHF. This chain joins TRBV6-2 or TRBV6-3 and TRBJ1-5, with TRBD1 matching over 8 bases. Looked up from germline, CDR1 is MNHEY and CDR2 is SVGEGT. V shed 6 bases, J shed 2 bases, and the junction held 6 bases outside the gene matches. The CDR3 has 15 residues.